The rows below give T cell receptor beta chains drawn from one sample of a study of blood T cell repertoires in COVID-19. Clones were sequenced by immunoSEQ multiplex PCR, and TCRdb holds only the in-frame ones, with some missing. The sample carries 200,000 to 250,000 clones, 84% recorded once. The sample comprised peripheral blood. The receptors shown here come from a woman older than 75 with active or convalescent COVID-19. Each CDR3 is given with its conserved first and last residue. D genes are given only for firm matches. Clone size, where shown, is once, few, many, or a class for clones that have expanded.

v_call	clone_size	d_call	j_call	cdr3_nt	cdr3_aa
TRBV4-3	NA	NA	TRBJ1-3	TGCGCCAGCAGCCCGGGCGGCGGGGGTGGAAACACCATATATTTT	CASSPGGGGGNTIYF
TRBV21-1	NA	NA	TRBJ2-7	TGTGCCAGCAGCAAAGTCGATGAGATAATCTACGAGCAGTACTTC	CASSKVDEIIYEQYF
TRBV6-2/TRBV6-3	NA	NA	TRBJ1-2	TGTGCCAGCAGTTACGTACAGGACTATGGCTACACCTTC	CASSYVQDYGYTF
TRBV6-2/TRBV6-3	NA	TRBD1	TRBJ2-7	TGTGCCAGCAGACCTGGGGGGACAGGGGTCTACGAGCAGTACTTC	CASRPGGTGVYEQYF
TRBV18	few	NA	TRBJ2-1	TGTGCCAGCTCACCACCGGAAAGCGCTGGAATGAAGCAGTTCTTC	CASSPPESAGMKQFF
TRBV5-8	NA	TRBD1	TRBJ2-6	TGTGCCAGCAGCTTGCTTACCGGGACAGGAAGGGTATCCAACGTCCTGACTTTC	CASSLLTGTGRVSNVLTF
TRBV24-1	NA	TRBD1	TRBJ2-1	TGTGCCACCAGTGATGGGACAGCGGTCAATGAGCAGTTCTTC	CATSDGTAVNEQFF
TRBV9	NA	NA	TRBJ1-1	TGTGCCAGCAGCGTAGTTAGGAACACTGAAGCTTTCTTT	CASSVVRNTEAFF
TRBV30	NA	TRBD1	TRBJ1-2	TGTGCCTGGAGTACCGGGACAGGGATTCCCTATGGCTACACCTTC	CAWSTGTGIPYGYTF
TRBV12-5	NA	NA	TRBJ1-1	TGTGCTAGTGGTTTTGGGAGACACACTGAAGCTTTCTTT	CASGFGRHTEAFF
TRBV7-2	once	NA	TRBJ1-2	TGTGCCAGCAGCTTGGCGGTTTCGCGCGGCTACACCTTC	CASSLAVSRGYTF
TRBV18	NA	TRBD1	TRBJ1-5	TGTGCCAGCTCACCACTGGGACAGAATAGCAATCAGCCCCAGCATTTT	CASSPLGQNSNQPQHF
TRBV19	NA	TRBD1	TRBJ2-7	TGTGCCAGTAGTATAGTGGGACAGGGTTCCTACGAGCAGTACTTC	CASSIVGQGSYEQYF
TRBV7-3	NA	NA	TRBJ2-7	TGTGCCAGCAGTCCTACGATAGCGCAGACACACGAGCAGTACTTC	CASSPTIAQTHEQYF
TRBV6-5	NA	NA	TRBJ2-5	TGTGCCAGCAGGGTCGCGGGGAGCCAAGAGACCCAGTACTTC	CASRVAGSQETQYF
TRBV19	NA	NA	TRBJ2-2	TGTGCCAGCAAGGGATTCGGCAGGGCGAACACCGGGGAGCTGTTTTTT	CASKGFGRANTGELFF
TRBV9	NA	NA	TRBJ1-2	TGTGCCAGCAGCGTAGGATTAGCTAACTATGGCTACACCTTC	CASSVGLANYGYTF
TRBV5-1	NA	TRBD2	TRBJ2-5	TGCGCCAGCAGCTTGGGCTACGGTGTGGCGGGAGGGTTGGAAGAGACCCAGTACTTC	CASSLGYGVAGGLEETQYF
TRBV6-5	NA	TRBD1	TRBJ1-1	TGTGCCAGCAGGGGACAGATAAACACTGAAGCTTTCTTT	CASRGQINTEAFF
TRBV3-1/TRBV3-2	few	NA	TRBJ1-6	TGTGCCAGCAGTCCATGGGGCAGGGTTTCACCCCTCCACTTT	CASSPWGRVSPLHF
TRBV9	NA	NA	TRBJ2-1	TGTGCCAGCAGCGCGACAGTTTTGTTTTACAATGAGCAGTTCTTC	CASSATVLFYNEQFF
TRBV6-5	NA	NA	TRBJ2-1	TGTGCCAGCAGTTACAAGGACAACGCCTACAATGAGCAGTTCTTC	CASSYKDNAYNEQFF
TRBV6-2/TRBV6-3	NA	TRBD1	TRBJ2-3	TGTGCCAGCAGCCTCGGACAGGGCAACACAGATACGCAGTATTTT	CASSLGQGNTDTQYF
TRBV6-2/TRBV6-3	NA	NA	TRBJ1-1	TGTGCCAGCAGCCAGTGGAGGCAAGCTTTCTTT	CASSQWRQAFF
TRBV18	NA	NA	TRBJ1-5	TGTGCCAGCTCACCAGTCGGGGTTGATCAGCCCCAGCATTTT	CASSPVGVDQPQHF
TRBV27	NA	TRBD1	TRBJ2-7	TGTGCCACCTCGGACAGGACCTACGAGCAGTACTTC	CATSDRTYEQYF
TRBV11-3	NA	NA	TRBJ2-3	TGTGCCAGCAGCTTGGTGCGGGGGCGGGTAGATACGCAGTATTTT	CASSLVRGRVDTQYF
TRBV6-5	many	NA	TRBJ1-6	TGTGCCAGCCAACGGCAGGGGATAAATAATTCACCCCTCCACTTT	CASQRQGINNSPLHF
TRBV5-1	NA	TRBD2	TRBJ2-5	TGCGCCAGCAGCTCGGGGGAGGGCTTCGAGACCCAGTACTTC	CASSSGEGFETQYF
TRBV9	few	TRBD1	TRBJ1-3	TGTGCCAGCAGCGGACGGACAGGGGCGGGAAACACCATATATTTT	CASSGRTGAGNTIYF
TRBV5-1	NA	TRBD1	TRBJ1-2	TGCGCCAGCAGCTTTATTCAGGGGGATGGCTACACCTTC	CASSFIQGDGYTF
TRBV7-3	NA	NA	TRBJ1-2	TGTGCCAGCGGTGCAGGGTCTAACTATGGCTACACCTTC	CASGAGSNYGYTF
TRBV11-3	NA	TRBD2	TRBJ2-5	TGTGCCAGCAGCTCCGGGACTAGCGGGAAGTACCAAGAGACCCAGTACTTC	CASSSGTSGKYQETQYF
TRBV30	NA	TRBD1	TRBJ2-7	TGTGCCTGGAGGCAGACAGGGCCCTACGAGCAGTACTTC	CAWRQTGPYEQYF
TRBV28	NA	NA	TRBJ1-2	TGTGCCAGCAGCATCCCGGACTCCACGAGCTACACCTTC	CASSIPDSTSYTF
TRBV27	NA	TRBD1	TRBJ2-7	TGTGCCAGCAGTTTTTCCCGACAGGGATACGAGCAGTACTTC	CASSFSRQGYEQYF
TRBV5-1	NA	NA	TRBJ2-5	TGCGCCAGCAGGGAACAGGGCTACCAAGAGACCCAGTACTTC	CASREQGYQETQYF
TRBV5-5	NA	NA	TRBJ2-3	TGTGCCAGCAGCTTGGCCGGGACTAGCACAGATACGCAGTATTTT	CASSLAGTSTDTQYF
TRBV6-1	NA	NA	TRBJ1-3	TGTGCCAGCAGTGATAGGACAAGAAACACCATATATTTT	CASSDRTRNTIYF
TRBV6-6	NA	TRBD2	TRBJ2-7	TGTGCCAGCACTTCTAGCGGGGGCTACGAGCAGTACTTC	CASTSSGGYEQYF
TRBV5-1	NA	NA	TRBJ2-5	TGCGCCAGCAGTTCGGAGGGAGAGACCCAGTACTTC	CASSSEGETQYF
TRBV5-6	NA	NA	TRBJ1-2	TGTGCCAGCAGCCCGGATCGCGGGGGCCGCTATGGCTACACCTTC	CASSPDRGGRYGYTF
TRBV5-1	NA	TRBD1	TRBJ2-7	TGCGCCAGCCGACAGGGGAACTACGAGCAGTACTTC	CASRQGNYEQYF
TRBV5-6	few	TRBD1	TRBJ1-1	TGTGCCAGCAGCTTGGGACAGGGTCTTGAAGCTTTCTTT	CASSLGQGLEAFF
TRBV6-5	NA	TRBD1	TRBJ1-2	TGTGCCAGCACCCGACAGGGGGGTAACTATGGCTACACCTTC	CASTRQGGNYGYTF
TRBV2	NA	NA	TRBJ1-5	TGTGCCAGCAGAGACAGGACCCAAAATCAGCCCCAGCATTTT	CASRDRTQNQPQHF
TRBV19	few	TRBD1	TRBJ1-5	TGTGCCAGTAGTATAGGGACAGGTAGGAGCAATCAGCCCCAGCATTTT	CASSIGTGRSNQPQHF
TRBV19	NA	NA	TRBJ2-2	TGTGCCAGTAGTATAGCTGGGGGGGCAGTTCCAAACACCGGGGAGCTGTTTTTT	CASSIAGGAVPNTGELFF
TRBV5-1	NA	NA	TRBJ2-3	TGCGCCAGCAGCGTCGGATCGAGGACGCAGTATTTT	CASSVGSRTQYF
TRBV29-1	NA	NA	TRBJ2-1	TGCAGCGTTGATTGGCAGGGATTAAACAATGAGCAGTTCTTC	CSVDWQGLNNEQFF
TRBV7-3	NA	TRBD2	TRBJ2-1	TGTGCCAGCAGCTCTGTAGCGGGAGGCACAGCCAATGAGCAGTTCTTC	CASSSVAGGTANEQFF
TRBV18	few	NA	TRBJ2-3	TGTGCCAGCTCACCGACAGGTAGAACAGATACGCAGTATTTT	CASSPTGRTDTQYF
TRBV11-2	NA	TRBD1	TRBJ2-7	TGTGCCAGCAGCTTTAGACCCACAGGGGTCGAGCAGTACTTC	CASSFRPTGVEQYF
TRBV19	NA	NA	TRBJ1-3	TGTGCCAGTATGGGCATCATCTCTGGAAACACCATATATTTT	CASMGIISGNTIYF
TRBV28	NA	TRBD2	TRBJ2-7	TGTGCCAGCAGTCCCCCGGGACTAGCGGGATCCTACGAGCAGTACTTC	CASSPPGLAGSYEQYF
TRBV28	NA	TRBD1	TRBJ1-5	TGTGCCAGCACCAGACAGGGTCGCAATCAGCCCCAGCATTTT	CASTRQGRNQPQHF
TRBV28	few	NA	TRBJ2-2	TGTGCCAGCAGCCTACGTACCGGGGAGCTGTTTTTT	CASSLRTGELFF
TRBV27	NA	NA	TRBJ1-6	TGTGCCAGCAGTTTAGGCAGGGTTGGTGATTCACCCCTCCACTTT	CASSLGRVGDSPLHF
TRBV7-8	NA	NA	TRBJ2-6	TGTGCCAGCAGCTTAGTTGGCGGTCCAAGCTCTGGGGCCAACGTCCTGACTTTC	CASSLVGGPSSGANVLTF
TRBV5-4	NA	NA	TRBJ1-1	TGTGCCAGCAGCTTAGACAGAAACACTGAAGCTTTCTTT	CASSLDRNTEAFF